This T cell receptor (beta chain) was identified during a study of identifying expanded T cells in peripheral blood. Regarding the study as a whole: Two-week clone count variance significantly increased as total template count grew.

Clones were sequenced by immunoSEQ multiplex PCR, and TCRdb holds only the in-frame ones, with some missing. The data contain around 99,000 clones, roughly nine tenths of them seen just once; the ten biggest clones take up about 8.6%. To note about this clone: Antigen: not known.

No infections or other immune events were documented during collection. Between the trimmed V and J ends, which lost 3 bases and 4 bases, there was a span of 9 bases. Germline V gene lookup returns CDR1 MDHEN and CDR2 SYDVKM. The CDR3 spans 13 residues. This clonotype was sampled from a person aged 18 to 70 in good health. The V call is TRBV28, the J call TRBJ1-1, with unresolved D. The sequenced sample consisted of blood. CDR3 loop: CASSFPEITEAFF. DNA for the CDR3: TGTGCCAGCAGTTTCCCCGAGATCACTGAAGCTTTCTTT.